The present entry profiles one TCR beta chain with its context. Its cognate antigen is unknown. This sample was included in a study of T cell responses to AZD1222 COVID-19 vaccine. Findings and caveats of the study: Seropositive AZD1222 recipients at baseline numbered only five or six. Regions 160-218 and 743-854 held dominance among vaccine-associated CD4 TCRs, which spanned spike. Spike-specific TCR breadth and depth were elevated following two AZD1222 doses.

Sequenced by immunoSEQ multiplex PCR; TCRdb stores in-frame clones only, minus some. The sample lists around 100,000 clones, around 88% seen once, with approximately 7% in the top ten. The TCR comes from an adult in good health. The sample was peripheral blood, taken on day 0 of AZD1222 vaccination.

CDR3 residues: CASSLVPSQGSEQYF. CDR3 DNA: TGCGCCAGCAGCTTGGTGCCCTCACAGGGGAGCGAGCAGTACTTC. The rearrangement joins TRBV5-1 to TRBJ2-7; 7 bases are a match to TRBD1. After removal of 0 bases from V and 6 bases from J, the junction contained 9 bases not matched to a gene. Germline-derived CDR1 and CDR2 are SGHRS and YFSETQ. This CDR3 region has 15 residues. Complete variable domain (other parts from reference TRBV5-1 and TRBJ2-7): KAGVTQTPRYLIKTRGQQVTLSCSPISGHRSVSWYQQTPGQGLQFLFEYFSETQRNKGNFPGRFSGRQFSNSRSEMNVSTLELGDSALYLCASSLVPSQGSEQYFGPGTRLTVT.